This T cell receptor beta chain is from a study of blood T cell repertoires in COVID-19 (dated by TCRdb to about 2020). Study-level background: The collaborator samples originated in the United States, Italy and Spain and spanned the acute and convalescent phases of COVID-19. The prospective study material was composed of cDNA or gDNA derived from T cells, B-cell-depleted T cells, or PBMCs. Subjects who had been exposed to COVID-19, were actively infected with it, or had recovered from it provided the deeply sampled blood TCRbeta repertoires that made up the dataset. Where available, HLA class I and class II types were taken from metadata supplied by the sample provider and were not determined by assay-based typing. Nearly every sample came with metadata listing a de-identified subject ID, COVID-19 status, age in years and sex. The samples were drawn from two sources: the first 160 participants of the ongoing ImmuneRACE study, and 950 to 1,500 subjects contributed by 6 global collaborators. The repertoires were released in a freely available public database intended as a resource for research on the immune response to SARS-CoV-2. The full study reports these points: Clinical and demographic metadata were provided uncurated, with the amount varying by source and participant.

Collaborating institutions collected whole blood in K2EDTA tubes following their own protocols. For TCRbeta analysis, collaborator samples were shipped as frozen whole blood, as isolated PBMCs, or as DNA extracted from either sample type. The immunoSEQ Assay, a bias-controlled multiplex PCR, was used to amplify TCRbeta CDR3 regions from genomic DNA. In the authors' own workflow: The number of nucleated cells in each sample was estimated by amplification of reference gene primers within the assay. Sequence reads were collapsed and filtered to measure the absolute abundance of every unique TCRbeta CDR3 rearrangement. For each sample, productive Simpson clonality was calculated as the square root of Simpson's diversity index over productive rearrangements. TCRdb took this table from immuneACCESS and kept in-frame rearrangements with V and J called. Such tables lack part of the clones; where checked against another copy, unresolved V genes explain under half of the gap, and the rest is unexplained. V and J calls plus clone size are reproduced from that table; the DNA served to infer D and trimming. Present in this sample are approximately 220,000 clones, 80% to 85% of which were seen just once. Around 25% of the sample comes from the top ten.

On this clone itself: Its antigen target is currently unknown. It has no much larger one-base neighbor in the sample; base qualities were not kept.

The sample comprised peripheral blood. The clonotype comes from a man between 35 and 55 years old with acute or convalescent COVID-19.

The DNA sequence is given as TGTGCCAGCAGCCAGGACAGGGGAACAGATACGCAGTATTTT. Protein translation: CASSQDRGTDTQYF. The chain is made from TRBV5-4 and TRBJ2-3; TRBD1 agrees with 9 junctional bases. Via the germline V gene (reference sequence), CDR1 is SGHNT and CDR2 YYREEE. From V the trimming removes 4 bases and from J it removes 3 bases, while the gene matches leave 3 bases of the junction unaccounted for. The CDR3 holds 14 amino acids from the cysteine to the phenylalanine. The CDR3 DNA has 42 bases and is translated from base 1.